A selection of T cell receptor beta chains follows, all from one sample in a study of blood T cell repertoires in COVID-19. The method was immunoSEQ multiplex PCR; TCRdb's version includes in-frame clones alone and lacks a portion of them. The profile shows 300,000 to 400,000 clones, approximately 87% of them singletons. Sequenced material: PBMCs or T cells enriched from blood (not recorded which). The source of these receptors is a woman younger than 45 with acute COVID-19. The CDR3 runs from the conserved cysteine through the conserved F or W. The order of the fields is V gene, J gene, CDR3 length, D gene, CDR3 protein. A D gene is named only where the DNA matches it firmly.

TRBV7-2	TRBJ1-2	13	TRBD1	CASSPGQGLGYTF
TRBV5-8	TRBJ1-1	13	NA	CASSLPGTREAFF
TRBV11-2	TRBJ2-7	14	NA	CASSHGGASYEQYF
TRBV25-1	TRBJ1-1	15	NA	CASSDAGGGDTEAFF
TRBV24-1	TRBJ2-1	16	TRBD1	CATSDGTGRSYNEQFF
TRBV4-3	TRBJ2-7	14	NA	CASSQDAENYEQYF
TRBV6-2/TRBV6-3	TRBJ2-5	13	NA	CASSYDSQETQYF
TRBV10-3	TRBJ1-4	15	NA	CAISDYRRESEKLFF
TRBV21-1	TRBJ1-2	16	NA	CASMPLPGHTNYGYTF
TRBV5-4	TRBJ1-1	15	TRBD1	CASSAGQGRFTEAFF
TRBV3-1/TRBV3-2	TRBJ2-1	15	TRBD1	CASSQARTGGDEQFF
TRBV4-2	TRBJ1-1	15	NA	CASSQDSGAGTEAFF
TRBV10-2	TRBJ1-3	17	TRBD1	CASSEGTTGVGGNTIYF
TRBV19	TRBJ1-2	16	TRBD1	CASSSPGQELGYGYTF
TRBV19	TRBJ1-2	17	NA	CASSIDPTALLFYGYTF
TRBV25-1	TRBJ2-7	16	TRBD2	CASSSWEGPSSYEQYF
TRBV5-1	TRBJ2-3	18	NA	CASSLEKAGWGGTDTQYF
TRBV7-2	TRBJ1-6	16	NA	CASKLTGSSYNSPLHF